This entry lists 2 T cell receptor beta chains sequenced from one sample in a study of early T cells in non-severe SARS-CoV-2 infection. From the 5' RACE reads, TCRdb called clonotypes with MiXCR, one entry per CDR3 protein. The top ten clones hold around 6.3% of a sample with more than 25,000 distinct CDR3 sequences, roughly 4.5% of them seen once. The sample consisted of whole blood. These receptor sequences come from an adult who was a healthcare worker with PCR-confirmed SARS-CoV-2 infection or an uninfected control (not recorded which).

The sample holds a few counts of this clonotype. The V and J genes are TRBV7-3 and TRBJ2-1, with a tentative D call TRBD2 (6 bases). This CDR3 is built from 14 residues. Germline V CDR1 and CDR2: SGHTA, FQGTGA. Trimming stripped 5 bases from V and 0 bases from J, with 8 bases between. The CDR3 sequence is CASSDGSSYNEQFF. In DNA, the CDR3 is TGTGCCAGCAGCGACGGGAGCTCCTACAATGAGCAGTTCTTC.

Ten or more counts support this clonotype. This CDR3 reads CASSSMSQEAFF. The CDR3 nucleotides read TGTGCCAGCAGCTCCATGTCCCAAGAAGCTTTCTTT. The rearrangement joins TRBV7-9 to TRBJ1-1; no definite D call. Per the germline V gene, CDR1 is SEHNR and CDR2 is FQNEAQ (reference sequence). This CDR3 is built from 12 residues. V was pared by 4 bases and J by 8 bases, with 11 bases between.